This T cell receptor beta chain was sequenced during a study of beta chain features in type 1 diabetes. Study findings and constraints: Significant though moderate, a shortening of TCRB CDR3s appeared in all four CD4+ subsets of Type 1 diabetes patients. Within the patient group, naive, central memory and Treg TCRB repertoires appeared more similar to each other than within healthy donors.

Since all of the isolated RNA was reverse transcribed, expressed TCRB transcripts were what got sequenced. Generated by immunoSEQ multiplex PCR, the TCRdb table keeps only in-frame clones and is missing some. The sample contains approximately 15,000 clones, roughly three quarters of which appear only once. Concerning this clone: Its target is unknown.

The source of this sequence is a woman aged 18-29 years with type 1 diabetes. The sample taken for sequencing was stem cell memory CD4+ T cells from blood.

In nucleotides, the CDR3 is TGTGCCAGCAGCTTAGGCCCCTCACGAATCTCTGGGGCCAACGTCCTGACTTTC. This sequence encodes CASSLGPSRISGANVLTF. The V gene is TRBV7-3, the J gene TRBJ2-6, with no clear D. Germline V lookup: CDR1 SGHTA, CDR2 FQGTGA. The CDR3 is 18 amino acids. The V end was cut by 2 bases, the J end by 0 bases, with 14 bases between.